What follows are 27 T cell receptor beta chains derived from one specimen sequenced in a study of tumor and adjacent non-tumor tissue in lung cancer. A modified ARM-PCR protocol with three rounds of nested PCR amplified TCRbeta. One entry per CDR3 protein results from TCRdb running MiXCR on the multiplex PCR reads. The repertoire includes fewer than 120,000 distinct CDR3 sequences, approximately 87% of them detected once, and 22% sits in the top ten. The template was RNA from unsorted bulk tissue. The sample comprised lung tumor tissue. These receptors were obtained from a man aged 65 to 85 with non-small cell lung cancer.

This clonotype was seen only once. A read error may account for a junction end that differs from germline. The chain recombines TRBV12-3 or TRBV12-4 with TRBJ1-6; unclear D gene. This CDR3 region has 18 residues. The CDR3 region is CAGEKIRRRGDPDSPLHF. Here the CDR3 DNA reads TGTGCCGGGGAGAAGATTCGGAGACGGGGTGATCCGGACTCACCCCTCCATTTT.

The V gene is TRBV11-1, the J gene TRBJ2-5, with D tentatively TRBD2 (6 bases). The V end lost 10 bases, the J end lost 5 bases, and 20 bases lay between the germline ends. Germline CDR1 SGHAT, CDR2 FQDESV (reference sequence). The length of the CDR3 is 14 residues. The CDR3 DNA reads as TGTGCCAACAAGAGGACGGGGGACGCGGAGACCCAGTACTTC. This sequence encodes CANKRTGDAETQYF.

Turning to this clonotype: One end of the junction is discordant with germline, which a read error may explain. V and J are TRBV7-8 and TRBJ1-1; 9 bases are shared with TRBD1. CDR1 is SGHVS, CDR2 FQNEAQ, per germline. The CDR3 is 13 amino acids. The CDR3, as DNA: TGTGCCAGCAGCTTAACAGGGGGCATTGAAGTTTTCTTT. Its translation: CASSLTGGIEVFF. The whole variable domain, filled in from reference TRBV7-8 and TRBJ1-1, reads GAGVSQSPRYKVAKRGQDVALRCDPISGHVSLFWYQQALGQGPEFLTYFQNEAQLDKSGLPSDRFFAERPEGSVSTLKIQRTQQEDSAVYLCASSLTGGIEVFFGQGTRLTVV.

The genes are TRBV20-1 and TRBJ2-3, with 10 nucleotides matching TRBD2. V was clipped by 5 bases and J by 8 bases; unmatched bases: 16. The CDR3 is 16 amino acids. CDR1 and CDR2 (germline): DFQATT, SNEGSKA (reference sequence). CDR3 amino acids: CSAPRASGGLTTTQYF. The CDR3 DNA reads TGCAGTGCTCCCCGGGCTAGCGGGGGCCTCACAACTACGCAGTATTTT.

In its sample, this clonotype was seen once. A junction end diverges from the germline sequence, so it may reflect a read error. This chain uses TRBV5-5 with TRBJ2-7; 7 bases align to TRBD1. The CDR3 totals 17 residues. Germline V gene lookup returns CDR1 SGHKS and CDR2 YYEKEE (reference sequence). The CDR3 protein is CANSLAEGALSLGEQYF. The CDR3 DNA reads TGTGCCAACAGCTTGGCCGAGGGGGCGTTAAGTCTTGGCGAGCAGTACTTC.

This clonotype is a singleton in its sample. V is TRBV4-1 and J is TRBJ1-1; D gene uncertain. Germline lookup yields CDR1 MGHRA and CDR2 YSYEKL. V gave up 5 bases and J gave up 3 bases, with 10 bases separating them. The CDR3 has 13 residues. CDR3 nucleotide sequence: TGCGCCAGCAGCACCCAGGCTGACACTGAAGCTTTCTTT. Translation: CASSTQADTEAFF.

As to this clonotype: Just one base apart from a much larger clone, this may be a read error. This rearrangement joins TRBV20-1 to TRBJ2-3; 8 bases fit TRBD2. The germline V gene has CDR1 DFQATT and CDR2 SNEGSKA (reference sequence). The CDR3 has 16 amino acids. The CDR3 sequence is CSASMASGWNTDMQYF. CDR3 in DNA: TGCAGTGCTAGTATGGCTAGCGGGTGGAACACAGATATGCAGTATTTT.

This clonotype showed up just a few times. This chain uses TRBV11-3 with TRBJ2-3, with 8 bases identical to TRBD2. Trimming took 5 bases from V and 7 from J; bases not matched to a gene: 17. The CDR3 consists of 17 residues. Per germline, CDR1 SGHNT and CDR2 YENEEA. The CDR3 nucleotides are TGTGCCAGCAGCCTAAGGGGTCTGGCGGGAGGACGAAATACGCAGTATTTT. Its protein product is CASSLRGLAGGRNTQYF.

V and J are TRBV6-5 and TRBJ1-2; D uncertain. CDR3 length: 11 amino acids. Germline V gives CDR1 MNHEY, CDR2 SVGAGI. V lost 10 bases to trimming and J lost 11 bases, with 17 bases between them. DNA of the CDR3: TGTGCCACCAGGAGGAGGGAAAGATACACCTTC. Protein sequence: CATRRRERYTF.

The CDR3 loop is CAIKGGEQFF. The CDR3 DNA is TGTGCCATCAAGGGGGGTGAGCAGTTCTTC. The V call is TRBV10-3, the J call TRBJ2-1; D may match TRBD1 or TRBD2 (6 bases each). Per the germline V gene, CDR1 is ENHRY and CDR2 is SYGVKD. The ends were cut back, 7 bases at V and 9 bases at J, with 7 bases in the middle. The CDR3 runs 10 residues.

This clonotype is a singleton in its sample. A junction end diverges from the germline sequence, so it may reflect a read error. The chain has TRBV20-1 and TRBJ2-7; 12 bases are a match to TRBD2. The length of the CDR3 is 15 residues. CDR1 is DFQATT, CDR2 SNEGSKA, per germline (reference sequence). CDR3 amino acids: CKVREGLAGTYEQYF. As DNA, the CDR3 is TGCAAAGTTAGAGAAGGACTAGCGGGGACCTATGAGCAGTACTTC.

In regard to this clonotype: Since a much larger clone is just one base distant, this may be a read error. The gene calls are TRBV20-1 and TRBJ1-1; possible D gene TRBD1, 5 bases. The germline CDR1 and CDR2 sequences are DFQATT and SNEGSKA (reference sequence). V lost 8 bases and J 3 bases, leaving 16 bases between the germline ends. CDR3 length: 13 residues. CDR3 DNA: TGCAGTCCTGCACGGGGCACATACACTGAAGCTTTCTTT. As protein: CSPARGTYTEAFF.

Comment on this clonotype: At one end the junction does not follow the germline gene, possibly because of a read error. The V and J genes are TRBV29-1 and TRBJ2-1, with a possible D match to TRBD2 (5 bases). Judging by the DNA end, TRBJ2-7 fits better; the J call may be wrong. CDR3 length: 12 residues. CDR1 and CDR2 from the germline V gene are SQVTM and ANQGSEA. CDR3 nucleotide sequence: TGTAGCGTTGAAAAAGCAATGAGTGAGCAGTACTTC. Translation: CSVEKAMSEQYF.

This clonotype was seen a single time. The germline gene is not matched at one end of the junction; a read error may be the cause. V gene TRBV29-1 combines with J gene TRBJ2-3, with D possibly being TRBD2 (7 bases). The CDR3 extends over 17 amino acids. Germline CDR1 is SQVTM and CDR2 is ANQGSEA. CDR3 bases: TGCAGCTTACTCCCATATTTGATAGGGGGGGACACAGATGCGCAGTATTTT. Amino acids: CSLLPYLIGGDTDAQYF.

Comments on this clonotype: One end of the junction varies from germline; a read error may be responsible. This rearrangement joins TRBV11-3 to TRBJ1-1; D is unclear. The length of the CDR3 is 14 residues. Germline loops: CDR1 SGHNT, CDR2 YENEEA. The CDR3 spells CASNLRIMNTEAFF. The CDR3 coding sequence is TGTGCCAGCAACTTACGCATAATGAACACTGAGGCTTTCTTT.

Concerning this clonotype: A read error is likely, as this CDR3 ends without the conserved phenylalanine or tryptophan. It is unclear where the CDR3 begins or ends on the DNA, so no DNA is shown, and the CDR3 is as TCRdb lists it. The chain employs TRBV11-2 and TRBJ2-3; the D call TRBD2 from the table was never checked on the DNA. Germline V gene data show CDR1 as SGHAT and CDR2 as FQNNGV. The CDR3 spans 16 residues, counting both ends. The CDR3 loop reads CASSFGGLALTDTQCY.

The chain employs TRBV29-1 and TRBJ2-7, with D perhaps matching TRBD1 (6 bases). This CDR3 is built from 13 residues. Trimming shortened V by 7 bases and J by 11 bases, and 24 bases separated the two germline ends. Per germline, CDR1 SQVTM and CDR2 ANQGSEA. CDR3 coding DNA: TGCAGCGCTTCTGACAGGTCCTACTACGAAGAGTACTTC. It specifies CSASDRSYYEEYF.

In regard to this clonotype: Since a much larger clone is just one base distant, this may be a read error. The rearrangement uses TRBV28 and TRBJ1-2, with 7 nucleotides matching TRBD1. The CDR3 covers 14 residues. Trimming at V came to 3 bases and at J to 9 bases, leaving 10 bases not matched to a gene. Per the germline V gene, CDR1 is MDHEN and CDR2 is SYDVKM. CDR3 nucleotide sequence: TGTGCCAGCAGTTTGGGGACAGTGGAAGGTTGCTACACCTTC. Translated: CASSLGTVEGCYTF.

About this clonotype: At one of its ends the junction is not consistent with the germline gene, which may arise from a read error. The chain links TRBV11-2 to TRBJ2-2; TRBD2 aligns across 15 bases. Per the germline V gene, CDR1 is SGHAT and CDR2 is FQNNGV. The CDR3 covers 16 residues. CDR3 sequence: CASSPRTSGRAGQLFF. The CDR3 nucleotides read TGTGCAAGCAGCCCAAGGACTAGCGGGAGGGCCGGGCAGCTGTTTTTT.

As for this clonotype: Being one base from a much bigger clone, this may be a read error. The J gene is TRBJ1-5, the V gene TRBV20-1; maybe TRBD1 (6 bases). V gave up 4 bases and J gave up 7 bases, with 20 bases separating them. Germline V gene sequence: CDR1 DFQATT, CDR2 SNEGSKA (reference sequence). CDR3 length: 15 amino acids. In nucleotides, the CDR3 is TGCAGTGCTATCACAACAGGGTACAGTGGCCAGCCCCAGCATTTT. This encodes CSAITTGYSGQPQHF.

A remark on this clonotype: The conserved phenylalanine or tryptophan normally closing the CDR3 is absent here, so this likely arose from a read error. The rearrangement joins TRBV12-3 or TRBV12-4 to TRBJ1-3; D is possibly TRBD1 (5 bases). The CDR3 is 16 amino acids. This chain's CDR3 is CASCLLGGGVGNTIYY. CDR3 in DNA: TGTGCCAGCTGTTTATTAGGCGGGGGAGTTGGAAACACCATATATTAT.

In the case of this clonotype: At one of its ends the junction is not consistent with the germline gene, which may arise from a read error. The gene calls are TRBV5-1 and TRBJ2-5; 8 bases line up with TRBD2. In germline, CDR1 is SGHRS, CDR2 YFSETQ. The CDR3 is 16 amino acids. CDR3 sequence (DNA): TGCACCAGCAGCCTGTACCTCGGGGGGGGCCAAGAGACCCAGTACTTT. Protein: CTSSLYLGGGQETQYF. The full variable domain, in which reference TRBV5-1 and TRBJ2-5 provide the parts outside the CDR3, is KAGVTQTPRYLIKTRGQQVTLSCSPISGHRSVSWYQQTPGQGLQFLFEYFSETQRNKGNFPGRFSGRQFSNSRSEMNVSTLELGDSALYLCTSSLYLGGGQETQYFGPGTRLLVL.

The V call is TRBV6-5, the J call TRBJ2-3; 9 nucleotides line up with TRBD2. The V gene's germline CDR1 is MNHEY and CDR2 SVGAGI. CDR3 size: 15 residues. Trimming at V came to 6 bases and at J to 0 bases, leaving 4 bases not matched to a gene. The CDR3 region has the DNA TGTGCCAGCAGATCTAGCGGGGCCAGCACAGATACGCAGTATTTT. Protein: CASRSSGASTDTQYF.

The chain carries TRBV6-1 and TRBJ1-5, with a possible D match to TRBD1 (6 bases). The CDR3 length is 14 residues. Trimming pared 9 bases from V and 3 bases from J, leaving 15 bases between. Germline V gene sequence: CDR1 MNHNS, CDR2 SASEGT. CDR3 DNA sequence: TGTGCCAGGAGCCTACAGGGTAACAATCAGCCCCAGCATTTT. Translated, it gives CARSLQGNNQPQHF.

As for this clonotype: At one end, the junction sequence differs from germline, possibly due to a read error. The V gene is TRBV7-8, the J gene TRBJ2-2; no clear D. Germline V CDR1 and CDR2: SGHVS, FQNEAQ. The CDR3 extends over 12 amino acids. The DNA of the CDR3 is TGTGCTAGCAGCTTAGGAAGCGGGGAGCTGTTTTTT. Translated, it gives CASSLGSGELFF.

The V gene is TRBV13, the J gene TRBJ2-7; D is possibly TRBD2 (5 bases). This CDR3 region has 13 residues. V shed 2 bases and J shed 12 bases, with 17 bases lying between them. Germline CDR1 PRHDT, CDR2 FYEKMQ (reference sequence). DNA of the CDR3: TGTGCCAGCAGCTTAACCACGGAGGACGAACTGTACTTC. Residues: CASSLTTEDELYF.

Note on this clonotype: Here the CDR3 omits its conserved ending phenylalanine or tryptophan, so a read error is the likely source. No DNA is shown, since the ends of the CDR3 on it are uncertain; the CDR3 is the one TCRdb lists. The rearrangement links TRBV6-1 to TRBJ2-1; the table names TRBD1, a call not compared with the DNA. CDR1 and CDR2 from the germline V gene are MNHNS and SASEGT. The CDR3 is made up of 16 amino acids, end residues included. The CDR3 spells CASILRGGTGSNEQLL.